A single sample gave rise to the 24 T cell receptor beta chains below, sequenced in a study of blood T cells in healthy people across ages. A second PCR of about 7 to 12 cycles used a sample-barcoded 5' primer and a J-beta primer mix. One entry per CDR3 protein, called by TCRdb with MiXCR from the 5' RACE reads. The table records 1 million to 1.2 million distinct CDR3 sequences, roughly two fifths of them present only once. The sequenced sample was blood. The receptors were sampled from a man aged 18 to 30 in good health.

This clonotype has ten or more counts. The chain is built from TRBV20-1 and TRBJ2-7; 8 positions match TRBD1. CDR1 and CDR2 (germline): DFQATT, SNEGSKA (reference sequence). J lost 2 bases, V lost 3 bases, and 12 bases had no gene match. The CDR3 extends over 16 amino acids. The CDR3 sequence is CSASFRTGHPPYEQYF. The CDR3 nucleotides read TGCAGTGCTAGTTTTCGGACAGGGCATCCCCCCTACGAGCAGTACTTC.

The chain employs TRBV6-1 and TRBJ2-1; D ambiguous. Trimming took 1 base from V and 9 from J, leaving 10 bases between them. CDR1 is MNHNS, CDR2 SASEGT, per germline. The CDR3 loop spans 13 amino acids. The DNA of the CDR3 is TGTGCCAGCAGTGAAGGGCGTCAAATTGAGCAGTTCTTC. Translation: CASSEGRQIEQFF.

This clonotype was observed at least ten times. The chain is built from TRBV20-1 and TRBJ1-5; the D gene is possibly TRBD1 (6 bases). The CDR3 has 15 residues. Germline assignment: CDR1 DFQATT and CDR2 SNEGSKA (reference sequence). The CDR3 sequence is CSSKDSSLYNQPQHF. CDR3 sequence (DNA): TGCAGCTCCAAGGACAGTTCGCTATACAATCAGCCCCAGCATTTT.

This clonotype came up a few times. In nucleotides, the CDR3 is TGTGCCAGCAGCGTCCCGGGGAGGGGTGGCTATGGCTACACCTTC. It codes for CASSVPGRGGYGYTF. J is TRBJ1-2 and V is TRBV9; D perhaps matches TRBD1 (5 bases). Germline V gives CDR1 SGDLS, CDR2 YYNGEE. The CDR3 covers 15 residues. Trimming cost V 2 bases and J 4 bases, with 15 bases left between them.

The chain employs TRBV20-1 and TRBJ2-4; 9 bases line up with TRBD2. The V gene's germline CDR1 is DFQATT and CDR2 SNEGSKA (reference sequence). Trimming at V came to 5 bases and at J to 13 bases, leaving 9 bases not matched to a gene. This CDR3 contains 12 residues. Here the CDR3 reads CSALLAGLVQYF. CDR3 DNA sequence: TGCAGTGCTCTCCTAGCGGGGTTGGTCCAGTACTTC.

About this clonotype: One end of the junction varies from germline; a read error may be responsible. This chain connects TRBV6-2 or TRBV6-3 to TRBJ1-2, with D perhaps matching TRBD1 (5 bases). The CDR3 totals 14 residues. Germline values: CDR1 MNHEY, CDR2 SVGEGT. The CDR3 sequence: CASSYSGANYSYTF. DNA of the CDR3: TGTGCCAGCAGTTACTCAGGGGCAAACTATAGCTACACCTTC.

The chain links TRBV6-5 to TRBJ1-1; D gene uncertain. Trimming shortened V by 7 bases and J by 4 bases, and 22 bases separated the two germline ends. Per germline, CDR1 MNHEY and CDR2 SVGAGI. This CDR3 contains 16 residues. This chain's CDR3 is CASTSYKIRGGTEAFF. Written as DNA, the CDR3 is TGTGCCAGCACCTCCTACAAAATACGCGGCGGCACTGAAGCTTTCTTT.

The V gene is TRBV6-2 or TRBV6-3, the J gene TRBJ2-4; D is undetermined. The V and J ends lost 8 bases and 1 base respectively, with 12 bases between them. This CDR3 contains 14 residues. Germline V gene data show CDR1 as MNHEY and CDR2 as SVGEGT. CDR3 region: CASGSPWAKNIQYF. The CDR3, as DNA: TGTGCCAGCGGCTCCCCATGGGCCAAAAACATTCAGTACTTC.

This clonotype showed up just a few times. This chain joins TRBV5-1 and TRBJ2-3; the match to TRBD1 covers 7 bases. The germline gives CDR1 SGHRS, CDR2 YFSETQ. This CDR3 has 14 residues. Trimming cost V 6 bases and J 2 bases; bases outside gene matches: 6. The CDR3 sequence is CASNWGTDTDTQYF. In DNA, the CDR3 is TGCGCCAGCAATTGGGGGACAGACACAGATACGCAGTATTTT.

This chain links TRBV6-5 with TRBJ1-1; no firm D call. Germline V CDR1 and CDR2: MNHEY, SVGAGI. The CDR3 loop spans 15 amino acids. V was shortened by 0 bases and J by 0 bases, with 8 bases between the two germline ends. The CDR3 nucleotides read TGTGCCAGCAGTTACTCCGCAGAGGTGAACACTGAAGCTTTCTTT. Translation: CASSYSAEVNTEAFF.

The chain carries TRBV7-8 and TRBJ2-3; D is uncertain. Per germline, CDR1 SGHVS and CDR2 FQNEAQ. V was shortened by 4 bases and J by 2 bases, with 7 bases between the two germline ends. The CDR3 is 13 residues long. The CDR3 DNA follows: TGTGCCAGCAGCTCCTCTATCACAGATACGCAGTATTTT. Its protein product is CASSSSITDTQYF.

V and J are TRBV21-1 and TRBJ1-5. TRBV21-1 is labeled a pseudogene. This CDR3 is 15 amino acids long. CDR3 coding DNA: TGTGCCAGCAGCTCTCCAGCGGTGGGGAATCAGCCCCAGCATTTT. As protein: CASSSPAVGNQPQHF.

The table lists this clonotype with a few counts. The rearrangement links TRBV18 to TRBJ2-5; D not resolved. This CDR3 spans 14 amino acids. CDR1 and CDR2 (germline): KGHSH, LQKENI. Trimming removed 0 bases at V and 3 bases at J, with 8 bases between. The CDR3 protein is CASSPPAPEETQYF. In nucleotides, the CDR3 is TGTGCCAGCTCACCACCGGCGCCAGAAGAGACCCAGTACTTC.

This clonotype came up many times. The chain uses TRBV10-3 and TRBJ2-1; possible D gene TRBD2, 6 bases. This CDR3 region has 14 residues. From germline, CDR1 is ENHRY and CDR2 SYGVKD. Trimming shortened V by 2 bases and J by 5 bases, and 10 bases separated the two germline ends. CDR3: CAISEVLANNEQFF. The CDR3 nucleotides read TGTGCCATCAGTGAGGTCCTAGCGAACAATGAGCAGTTCTTC.

This clonotype appeared a few times. The chain recombines TRBV7-2 with TRBJ2-7; 8 nucleotides align to TRBD2. Trimming cost V 6 bases and J 5 bases; bases outside gene matches: 9. CDR3 length: 14 residues. Germline assignment: CDR1 SGHTA and CDR2 FQGNSA. CDR3 in DNA: TGTGCCAGCAGTATAGGGACTAGAGCGGACGAGCAGTACTTC. Its protein is CASSIGTRADEQYF.

This chain connects TRBV5-6 to TRBJ2-3; no definite D call. The CDR3 loop spans 15 amino acids. The germline CDR1 and CDR2 sequences are SGHDT and YYEEEE. The V end was cut by 3 bases, the J end by 5 bases, with 16 bases between. The CDR3 sequence is CASSWKGTTGDTQYF. CDR3 DNA: TGTGCCAGCAGCTGGAAAGGTACTACGGGAGATACGCAGTATTTT.

V gene TRBV5-1 combines with J gene TRBJ1-5; D ambiguous. CDR3 length equals 16 residues. Trimming left V 0 bases short and J 0 bases short, with 10 bases between. Germline V gene sequence: CDR1 SGHRS, CDR2 YFSETQ. CDR3 DNA: TGCGCCAGCAGCTTGGACGGGCAGGATAGCAATCAGCCCCAGCATTTT. Its protein is CASSLDGQDSNQPQHF.

The gene calls are TRBV7-3 and TRBJ1-1; D may be TRBD1 (5 bases). This CDR3 region has 17 residues. V was cut by 0 bases and J by 4 bases, with 18 bases left in between. Germline V gene sequence: CDR1 SGHTA, CDR2 FQGTGA. Written as DNA, the CDR3 is TGTGCCAGCAGCTTAACGGCAGGGTCGTTCGGGTCCACTGAAGCTTTCTTT. It translates to CASSLTAGSFGSTEAFF.

This sequence joins TRBV27 and TRBJ1-1; D is unresolved. The CDR3 runs 15 residues. The germline CDR1 and CDR2 sequences are MNHEY and SMNVEV (reference sequence). The ends were cut back, 2 bases at V and 1 base at J, with 11 bases in the middle. The CDR3 region has the DNA TGTGCCAGCAGTTTAAGGGCAATACAGAACACTGAAGCTTTCTTT. This translates into CASSLRAIQNTEAFF.

This rearrangement joins TRBV7-2 to TRBJ2-7; 9 bases align to TRBD1. The last part of the DNA fits TRBJ2-5 better; the J call may be wrong. Germline CDR1 SGHTA, CDR2 FQGNSA. This CDR3 has 14 amino acids. The CDR3 is CASSVQGAEETQYF. The DNA of the CDR3 is TGTGCCAGCAGCGTACAGGGGGCAGAAGAGACCCAGTACTTC.

This clonotype was recorded at least ten times. J is TRBJ1-1 and V is TRBV15; 8 bases map to TRBD1. The CDR3 is 15 amino acids. Germline-derived CDR1 and CDR2 are LNHNV and YYDKDF (reference sequence). J lost 1 base, V lost 4 bases, and 5 bases had no gene match. Written as DNA, the CDR3 is TGTGCCACCAGCAAACAGGGGGTCGGGAACACTGAAGCTTTCTTT. Protein: CATSKQGVGNTEAFF. Complete variable domain (other parts from reference TRBV15 and TRBJ1-1): DAMVIQNPRYQVTQFGKPVTLSCSQTLNHNVMYWYQQKSSQAPKLLFHYYDKDFNNEADTPDNFQSRRPNTSFCFLDIRSPGLGDTAMYLCATSKQGVGNTEAFFGQGTRLTVV.

This clonotype was recorded many times. The genes are TRBV7-3 and TRBJ1-2, with D hard to call. Trimming stripped 0 bases from V and 0 bases from J, with 8 bases between. Germline V gene data show CDR1 as SGHTA and CDR2 as FQGTGA. The CDR3 runs 15 residues. CDR3 sequence (DNA): TGTGCCAGCAGCTTAACAGGAGCTACTAACTATGGCTACACCTTC. It is translated as CASSLTGATNYGYTF.

The genes are TRBV7-2 and TRBJ2-7; a weak D match, TRBD2 (7 bases). Trimming pared 0 bases from V and 4 bases from J, leaving 13 bases between. This CDR3 region has 15 residues. The germline V gene encodes CDR1 SGHTA and CDR2 FQGNSA. CDR3 DNA: TGTGCCAGCAGCTTAGCGGTCGGGGGGCATTACGAGCAGTACTTC. Translation: CASSLAVGGHYEQYF. Full variable domain (missing parts from reference TRBV7-2 and TRBJ2-7): GAGVSQSPSNKVTEKGKDVELRCDPISGHTALYWYRQSLGQGLEFLIYFQGNSAPDKSGLPSDRFSAERTGGSVSTLTIQRTQQEDSAVYLCASSLAVGGHYEQYFGPGTRLTVT.

V is TRBV7-9 and J is TRBJ1-1; D ambiguous. CDR3 size: 12 residues. CDR1 and CDR2 from the germline V gene are SEHNR and FQNEAQ (reference sequence). The V end lost 8 bases, the J end lost 6 bases, and 13 bases lay between the germline ends. CDR3 nucleotide sequence: TGTGCCAGCGAACACAATCTCTCTGAAGCTTTCTTT. This codes for CASEHNLSEAFF.